The 18 T cell receptor beta chains below come from one sample, sequenced in a study of long-term antiretroviral therapy in people with HIV. Assay version v3.0 of immunoSEQ was used, and it was run at survey level. This table comes from immunoSEQ multiplex PCR, and its TCRdb copy is limited to in-frame clones, with some not included. The data hold under 30,000 clones, with about 86% observed a single time. The sequencing used unsorted PBMCs, collected 1.9 years after starting antiretroviral therapy. The receptors stem from a woman in her twenties or thirties with HIV.

This chain links TRBV28 with TRBJ1-2; D ambiguous. CDR1 and CDR2 (germline): MDHEN, SYDVKM. The CDR3 length is 13 residues. V gave up 7 bases and J gave up 6 bases, with 15 bases separating them. The chain's CDR3 is CASTPPQRDGYTF. The DNA for the CDR3 is TGTGCCAGCACTCCCCCACAGCGCGATGGCTACACCTTC.

The rearrangement joins TRBV2 to TRBJ1-2; D perhaps matches TRBD1 (5 bases). The germline gives CDR1 SNHLY, CDR2 FYNNEI. V lost 0 bases and J lost 5, with 13 bases in between. The CDR3 has 15 amino acids. This chain's CDR3 is CASSEALGGRYGYTF. CDR3 DNA: TGTGCCAGCAGTGAAGCGCTGGGGGGTCGTTATGGCTACACCTTC.

V usage is TRBV4-1 and J usage is TRBJ2-3; 10 bases are a match to TRBD1. The germline V gene has CDR1 MGHRA and CDR2 YSYEKL. V shed 1 base, J shed 0 bases, and the junction held 13 bases outside the gene matches. The CDR3 is made up of 20 amino acids. The CDR3 nucleotides read TGCGCCAGCAGCCAAGCTAACCCGGGACAGGGGAGGGCTAGCACAGATACGCAGTATTTT. The encoded protein is CASSQANPGQGRASTDTQYF.

The gene calls are TRBV4-1 and TRBJ1-2; TRBD1 matches 7 bases. The germline V gene encodes CDR1 MGHRA and CDR2 YSYEKL. The J segment lost 5 bases and the V segment lost 1 base, leaving 13 bases of the junction unmatched. This CDR3 region has 17 residues. CDR3 nucleotides: TGCGCCAGCAGCCAAGGAACCCGGGACAGCGGGTCTTATGGCTACACCTTC. Amino acid sequence: CASSQGTRDSGSYGYTF.

The gene calls are TRBV19 and TRBJ2-7; D remains unclear. Trimming stripped 6 bases from V and 3 bases from J, with 9 bases between. From germline, CDR1 is LNHDA and CDR2 SQIVND (reference sequence). The CDR3 totals 12 residues. DNA for the CDR3: TGTGCCAGTAGATCACGGTGCTACGAGCAGTACGTC. It codes for CASRSRCYEQYV.

The rearrangement joins TRBV5-6 to TRBJ1-1; D call uncertain. CDR3 length: 14 amino acids. Germline lookup yields CDR1 SGHDT and CDR2 YYEEEE. V lost 2 bases and J lost 0, with 8 bases in between. The CDR3 nucleotides read TGTGCCAGCAGCTTCGGAAACATGAACACTGAAGCTTTCTTT. Translating gives CASSFGNMNTEAFF.

This clone has just one count. The chain recombines TRBV27 with TRBJ1-1; 7 bases match TRBD1. V shed 8 bases, J shed 1 base, and the junction held 10 bases outside the gene matches. Germline CDR1 MNHEY, CDR2 SMNVEV (reference sequence). CDR3 length equals 15 residues. As DNA, the CDR3 is TGTGCCAGCCACCGGAGGGGGCTTGGGAACACTGAAGCTTTCTTT. Amino acids: CASHRRGLGNTEAFF.

The chain recombines TRBV18 with TRBJ1-2; 8 bases match TRBD1. This CDR3 spans 15 amino acids. Unmatched junction bases numbered 10, after V lost 4 bases and J lost 6 bases. Germline V gene data show CDR1 as KGHSH and CDR2 as LQKENI. CDR3 amino acids: CASSHRDRPRDGYTF. The CDR3 DNA follows: TGTGCCAGCTCACACCGGGACAGGCCACGGGATGGCTACACCTTC.

The chain recombines TRBV10-3 with TRBJ1-3; 7 bases align to TRBD1. V was pared by 7 bases and J by 3 bases, with 6 bases of the junction left unmatched. The CDR3 is 14 amino acids. Germline loops: CDR1 ENHRY, CDR2 SYGVKD. The CDR3 is CAITVTGDGNTIYF. CDR3 sequence (DNA): TGTGCCATCACCGTTACAGGGGATGGAAACACCATATATTTT.

V usage is TRBV6-1 and J usage is TRBJ1-6, with unresolved D. Germline V gene sequence: CDR1 MNHNS, CDR2 SASEGT. The V gene lost 2 bases and the J gene lost 7 bases, with 6 bases spanning the gap. The CDR3 is 13 residues long. The CDR3 region has the DNA TGTGCCAGCAGTGAAAGGGAGAATTCACCCCTCCACTTT. It is translated as CASSERENSPLHF.

V gene TRBV10-2 combines with J gene TRBJ1-1; TRBD1 is a possible D gene (6 bases). CDR1 and CDR2 from the germline V gene are WSHSY and SAAADI. V shed 8 bases and J shed 3 bases, with 19 bases lying between them. The length of the CDR3 is 15 residues. The CDR3 DNA is TGCGCCAGCTTCGAGGCAGGGGCGCGAGACACTGAAGCTTTCTTT. Translated, it gives CASFEAGARDTEAFF.

The chain carries TRBV30 and TRBJ1-1; no definite D call. The V gene's germline CDR1 is GTSNPN and CDR2 SVGIG (reference sequence). Deletions cut 4 bases from V and 0 bases from J, with 12 bases between. The CDR3 extends over 14 amino acids. The CDR3: CAWNFGRMNTEAFF. As DNA, the CDR3 is TGTGCCTGGAACTTTGGACGGATGAACACTGAAGCTTTCTTT.

V and J are TRBV2 and TRBJ1-1; D not resolved. CDR3 length equals 13 residues. CDR1 and CDR2 from the germline V gene are SNHLY and FYNNEI. Trimming took 6 bases from V and 1 from J, leaving 9 bases between them. Written as DNA, the CDR3 is TGTGCCAGCAGGAGGGAAGAGAACACTGAAGCTTTCTTT. This gives the protein CASRREENTEAFF.

The CDR3 coding sequence is TGTGCCACCCTGGGTAGCGTGGGGGGGCAGTACTTC. It is translated as CATLGSVGGQYF. V gene TRBV27 combines with J gene TRBJ2-7; tentative D call: TRBD2 (6 bases). Trimming removed 10 bases at V and 9 bases at J, with 19 bases between. This CDR3 comprises 12 residues. From germline, CDR1 is MNHEY and CDR2 SMNVEV (reference sequence).

The CDR3 here is CASSITNLGETQYF. CDR3 nucleotides: TGTGCCAGCAGTATTACAAATCTGGGGGAGACCCAGTACTTC. The V and J genes are TRBV6-1 and TRBJ2-5, with D unresolved. The CDR3 is 14 residues long. Trimming took off 5 bases at V and 5 bases at J, with 15 bases between the two ends. Per germline, CDR1 MNHNS and CDR2 SASEGT.

The chain carries TRBV29-1 and TRBJ2-7, with D possibly matching TRBD1 (6 bases). The V and J ends lost 4 bases and 8 bases respectively, with 15 bases between them. The CDR3 spans 12 residues. Per germline, CDR1 SQVTM and CDR2 ANQGSEA. In DNA form, the CDR3 reads TGCAGCGTTGTTTCAGGGGCCTCACAGCAGTACTTC. As protein: CSVVSGASQQYF.

The chain carries TRBV2 and TRBJ1-2; weak D call: TRBD1 (5 bases). CDR1 is SNHLY, CDR2 FYNNEI, per germline. The ends were cut back, 4 bases at V and 6 bases at J, with 18 bases in the middle. This CDR3 contains 15 residues. CDR3 protein: CASSGTQQALDGYTF. For the CDR3, the DNA is TGTGCCAGCAGTGGAACACAACAGGCCCTCGATGGCTACACCTTC.

The V and J genes are TRBV7-2 and TRBJ2-3; TRBD2 matches at 9 bases. With V trimmed by 1 base and J by 6 bases, 8 bases remained unmatched. Germline V gene lookup returns CDR1 SGHTA and CDR2 FQGNSA. The CDR3 has 16 amino acids. CDR3 sequence reads: CASSLGAGGYWDTQYF. The CDR3 DNA is TGTGCCAGCAGCTTAGGGGCGGGGGGGTATTGGGATACGCAGTATTTT.